The 31 T cell receptor beta chains listed next were all sequenced from one sample in a study of cytomegalovirus exposure and HLA in healthy donors. Use of 60 Vbeta and 13 Jbeta primers characterized the PCR. Measured with immunoSEQ multiplex PCR; TCRdb has only the in-frame clones, and not every one. The profile shows 95,000 to 150,000 clones, 66% of them singletons. Sequencing used PBMCs. The receptors here all came from a man aged 18 to 30 in good health and CMV-seronegative.

CDR3 loop: CASSPTGGIYEQYF. The DNA for the CDR3 is TGTGCCAGCAGCCCGACAGGGGGCATATACGAGCAGTACTTC. The chain links TRBV7-9 to TRBJ2-7; 10 nucleotides agree with TRBD1. From germline, CDR1 is SEHNR and CDR2 FQNEAQ (reference sequence). The CDR3 runs 14 residues. V shed 5 bases and J 4 bases; nucleotides not matched to a gene: 5.

The CDR3 spells CASSLAGVGETQYF. CDR3 in DNA: TGTGCCAGCAGTCTAGCGGGAGTAGGTGAGACCCAGTACTTC. The rearrangement uses TRBV9 and TRBJ2-5; 10 nucleotides match TRBD2. The CDR3 sequence is 14 residues long. The junction had 6 bases not matched to a gene; V was cut back by 5 bases and J by 5 bases. Per germline, CDR1 SGDLS and CDR2 YYNGEE.

The V gene is TRBV28, the J gene TRBJ1-2, with D possibly matching TRBD1 (6 bases). The CDR3 runs to 12 residues. Germline CDR1 MDHEN, CDR2 SYDVKM. The ends were cut back, 8 bases at V and 4 bases at J, with 11 bases in the middle. The CDR3 nucleotides are TGTGCCAGCCAACAGGGCTCCTATGGCTACACCTTC. Translating gives CASQQGSYGYTF.

This clone was counted a few times. V and J are TRBV6-5 and TRBJ2-7, with D tentatively TRBD2 (5 bases). The CDR3 loop spans 11 amino acids. V lost 6 bases to trimming and J lost 3 bases, with 6 bases between them. The germline V gene has CDR1 MNHEY and CDR2 SVGAGI. CDR3 amino acids: CASSGLYEQYF. The CDR3 nucleotides read TGTGCCAGCAGCGGACTCTACGAGCAGTACTTC.

This chain uses TRBV18 with TRBJ1-5, with TRBD1 as a possible D gene (5 bases). Germline lookup yields CDR1 KGHSH and CDR2 LQKENI. Trimming removed 3 bases from V and 0 bases from J, with 15 bases in between. This CDR3 has 17 amino acids. The CDR3 is CASSPTTTDYSNQPQHF. CDR3 sequence (DNA): TGTGCCAGCTCACCCACCACGACAGATTATAGCAATCAGCCCCAGCATTTT.

This sequence joins TRBV7-8 and TRBJ2-7; the match to TRBD2 covers 8 bases. CDR3 length equals 14 residues. V dropped 4 bases and J dropped 4; count of bases not matched to a gene: 6. The germline V gene encodes CDR1 SGHVS and CDR2 FQNEAQ. The CDR3: CASSSRGGGYEQYF. In DNA form, the CDR3 reads TGTGCCAGCAGCTCCCGCGGCGGGGGGTACGAGCAGTACTTC.

The chain carries TRBV23-1 and TRBJ1-2, with unresolved D. TRBV23-1 is identified as an open reading frame with a role that is uncertain. Trimming stripped 9 bases from V and 1 base from J, with 18 bases between. The CDR3 contains 15 residues. The CDR3 loop is CARVDGLVINYGYTF. The CDR3 coding sequence is TGCGCCAGGGTTGACGGGTTGGTAATTAACTATGGCTACACCTTC.

This clone was seen a handful of times. This sequence joins TRBV4-1 and TRBJ1-1; the D is unclear. The CDR3 has 14 amino acids. Trimming removed 1 base from V and 6 bases from J, with 12 bases in between. Looked up from germline, CDR1 is MGHRA and CDR2 is YSYEKL. The chain's CDR3 is CASSQVEERAEAFF. The CDR3 nucleotides read TGCGCCAGCAGCCAAGTAGAAGAGAGGGCTGAAGCTTTCTTT.

The chain joins TRBV6-5 to TRBJ2-2; the D gene is possibly TRBD2 (7 bases). The germline gives CDR1 MNHEY, CDR2 SVGAGI. This CDR3 spans 12 amino acids. The DNA of the CDR3 is TGTGCACGGGGGGCGGTTACCGGGGAGCTGTTTTTT. This translates into CARGAVTGELFF.

The J gene is TRBJ2-7, the V gene TRBV27; TRBD2 matches 8 bases. V shed 5 bases and J 12 bases; nucleotides not matched to a gene: 9. This CDR3 comprises 12 residues. Per the germline V gene, CDR1 is MNHEY and CDR2 is SMNVEV (reference sequence). Here the CDR3 DNA reads TGTGCCAGCAGTAACGGGGGGGCTATATGGTACTTC. Its protein is CASSNGGAIWYF.

This rearrangement joins TRBV29-1 to TRBJ2-7; 9 bases fit TRBD1. The germline V gene encodes CDR1 SQVTM and CDR2 ANQGSEA. Trimming at V came to 7 bases and at J to 4 bases, leaving 11 bases not matched to a gene. The CDR3 is 14 amino acids. The CDR3 DNA reads TGCAGCGCGGCGAGCGGGACAGGGTCGTACGAGCAGTACTTC. It is translated as CSAASGTGSYEQYF.

The V and J genes are TRBV6-6 and TRBJ2-2; 7 bases fit TRBD1. The CDR3 has 15 amino acids. CDR1 and CDR2 from the germline V gene are MNHNY and SVGAGI (reference sequence). The junction had 11 bases not matched to a gene; V was cut back by 7 bases and J by 6 bases. CDR3 DNA sequence: TGTGCCAGCACTAAGACAGGGCTCTCGCCCGGGGAGCTGTTTTTT. Translating it yields CASTKTGLSPGELFF.

The chain links TRBV29-1 to TRBJ1-1; D is ambiguous. V lost 2 bases, J lost 8 bases, and 18 bases lay in between. Germline values: CDR1 SQVTM, CDR2 ANQGSEA. The CDR3 runs 14 residues. CDR3 sequence (DNA): TGCAGCGTTGAATCGGGTCCCCAAAGGAGGGAAGCTTTCTTT. This encodes CSVESGPQRREAFF. The variable domain in full, completed from reference TRBV29-1 and TRBJ1-1, reads SAVISQKPSRDICQRGTSLTIQCQVDSQVTMMFWYRQQPGQSLTLIATANQGSEATYESGFVIDKFPISRPNLTFSTLTVSNMSPEDSSIYLCSVESGPQRREAFFGQGTRLTVV.

The chain has TRBV2 and TRBJ2-2, with 9 bases lining up with TRBD1. The germline gives CDR1 SNHLY, CDR2 FYNNEI. There are 15 residues in the CDR3. The V segment lost 7 bases and the J segment 4 bases; nucleotides outside the gene matches: 7. CDR3 sequence reads: CASNNGQGRTGELFF. The CDR3 DNA is TGTGCCAGCAATAACGGACAGGGGCGCACCGGGGAGCTGTTTTTT.

The rearrangement uses TRBV4-1 and TRBJ1-1, with D possibly being TRBD1 (5 bases). Trimming shortened V by 0 bases and J by 0 bases, and 14 bases separated the two germline ends. Germline lookup yields CDR1 MGHRA and CDR2 YSYEKL. The CDR3 contains 17 residues. Here the CDR3 reads CASSQEGDSRVNTEAFF. CDR3 DNA: TGCGCCAGCAGCCAAGAAGGCGACAGCAGAGTGAACACTGAAGCTTTCTTT.

The sample holds a few counts of this clone. This chain joins TRBV29-1 and TRBJ2-7, with TRBD2 as a possible D gene (7 bases). The CDR3 spans 13 residues. CDR1 and CDR2 from the germline V gene are SQVTM and ANQGSEA. Deletions cut 1 base from V and 5 bases from J, with 12 bases between. The CDR3 is CSVEVRGANEQYF. The CDR3 DNA sequence: TGCAGCGTTGAAGTCCGGGGGGCCAACGAGCAGTACTTC.

The genes are TRBV27 and TRBJ2-7; the D gene is possibly TRBD1 (5 bases). This CDR3 is built from 15 residues. V lost 4 bases to trimming and J lost 2 bases, with 15 bases between them. Looked up from germline, CDR1 is MNHEY and CDR2 is SMNVEV (reference sequence). The CDR3 spells CASSYVQDTAYEQYF. DNA for the CDR3: TGTGCCAGCAGTTACGTTCAGGACACTGCCTACGAGCAGTACTTC.

The chain recombines TRBV7-9 with TRBJ1-1; D unresolved. CDR1 is SEHNR, CDR2 FQNEAQ, per germline (reference sequence). The V end lost 1 base, the J end lost 8 bases, and 5 bases lay between the germline ends. This CDR3 has 11 amino acids. CDR3 loop: CASSLGREAFF. The CDR3 region has the DNA TGTGCCAGCAGCTTAGGCAGGGAAGCTTTCTTT.

The chain couples TRBV6-6 to TRBJ1-5; D unresolved. This CDR3 is 15 amino acids long. The V gene lost 10 bases and the J gene lost 5 bases, with 21 bases spanning the gap. Germline CDR1 reads MNHNY; CDR2 reads SVGAGI (reference sequence). The CDR3 here is CATQSHRPGDQPQHF. The CDR3 DNA reads as TGTGCCACCCAATCTCATCGACCAGGCGATCAGCCCCAGCATTTT.

The chain recombines TRBV6-1 with TRBJ2-7; 8 bases are a match to TRBD2. The CDR3 loop spans 14 amino acids. Trimming at V came to 4 bases and at J to 2 bases, leaving 4 bases not matched to a gene. The V gene's germline CDR1 is MNHNS and CDR2 SASEGT. CDR3 sequence reads: CASSGPGLAYEQYF. CDR3 coding DNA: TGTGCCAGCAGTGGACCGGGACTAGCCTACGAGCAGTACTTC.

The chain couples TRBV2 to TRBJ2-5, with a possible D match to TRBD1 (6 bases). This CDR3 region has 15 residues. Germline lookup yields CDR1 SNHLY and CDR2 FYNNEI. Trimming cost V 3 bases and J 5 bases, with 16 bases left between them. The CDR3 here is CASSDIAGARETQYF. The CDR3 DNA is TGTGCCAGCAGTGATATTGCAGGGGCACGGGAGACCCAGTACTTC.

The chain has TRBV4-1 and TRBJ2-3; 9 nucleotides agree with TRBD2. The CDR3 spans 17 residues. From germline, CDR1 is MGHRA and CDR2 YSYEKL. Losses at the gene ends were 0 bases for V and 8 bases for J; bases not matched to a gene: 12. The CDR3 is CASSQDLWAGGRGTQYF. The CDR3 nucleotides read TGCGCCAGCAGCCAAGACCTCTGGGCGGGAGGGCGCGGTACGCAGTATTTT.

This chain joins TRBV30 and TRBJ1-2; D perhaps matches TRBD1 (5 bases). CDR1 is GTSNPN and CDR2 is SVGIG in the germline V gene (reference sequence). The ends were cut back, 2 bases at V and 0 bases at J, with 16 bases in the middle. The CDR3 spans 16 residues. The CDR3 sequence: CAWSPLRTPTNYGYTF. CDR3 in DNA: TGTGCCTGGAGTCCACTCCGGACACCGACTAACTATGGCTACACCTTC.

The chain couples TRBV5-8 to TRBJ2-7; 8 nucleotides line up with TRBD1. V trimming: 0 bases; J trimming: 5 bases; junction bases outside the gene matches: 7. This CDR3 is 15 amino acids long. Per germline, CDR1 SGHTS and CDR2 YDEGEE. This chain's CDR3 is CASSLGTGFFHEQYF. DNA of the CDR3: TGTGCCAGCAGCTTGGGGACAGGGTTCTTCCACGAGCAGTACTTC.

This clone turned up a few times. The gene calls are TRBV6-5 and TRBJ2-7; the match to TRBD1 covers 7 bases. CDR1 and CDR2 (germline): MNHEY, SVGAGI. Trimming took 0 bases from V and 3 from J; bases not matched to a gene: 2. The CDR3 extends over 14 amino acids. The DNA of the CDR3 is TGTGCCAGCAGTTACTCCTGGGACAGCTACGAGCAGTACTTC. This sequence encodes CASSYSWDSYEQYF.

The CDR3 spells CASSNGVYEQYF. The CDR3 DNA reads as TGTGCCAGCAGTAACGGGGTGTACGAGCAGTACTTC. V and J are TRBV27 and TRBJ2-7, with D maybe TRBD2 (5 bases). The V gene's germline CDR1 is MNHEY and CDR2 SMNVEV (reference sequence). V lost 5 bases and J lost 4, with 9 bases in between. This CDR3 has 12 residues.

The rearrangement joins TRBV11-2 to TRBJ2-5, with a possible D match to TRBD2 (6 bases). From germline, CDR1 is SGHAT and CDR2 FQNNGV. CDR3 length: 15 residues. The V and J ends lost 4 bases and 5 bases respectively, with 17 bases between them. In DNA, the CDR3 is TGTGCCAGCAGCTCAGAAAGACTAGTAAGCGAGACCCAGTACTTC. Amino acid sequence: CASSSERLVSETQYF. The whole variable domain, filled in from reference TRBV11-2 and TRBJ2-5, reads EAGVAQSPRYKIIEKRQSVAFWCNPISGHATLYWYQQILGQGPKLLIQFQNNGVVDDSQLPKDRFSAERLKGVDSTLKIQPAKLEDSAVYLCASSSERLVSETQYFGPGTRLLVL.

The rearrangement joins TRBV11-2 to TRBJ1-4; no firm D call. The CDR3 has 14 amino acids. Germline CDR1 SGHAT, CDR2 FQNNGV. The V gene lost 1 base and the J gene lost 3 bases, with 6 bases spanning the gap. In nucleotides, the CDR3 is TGTGCCAGCAGCTTAGTCGCGGCTAATGAAAAACTGTTTTTT. It translates to CASSLVAANEKLFF.

This chain uses TRBV7-9 with TRBJ1-4; possible D gene TRBD1, 5 bases. V lost 1 base, J lost 8 bases, and 11 bases lay in between. Looked up from germline, CDR1 is SEHNR and CDR2 is FQNEAQ (reference sequence). The CDR3 consists of 14 residues. The CDR3 nucleotides are TGTGCCAGCAGCTTAGGGCAGGGTGACGAAAAACTGTTTTTT. Protein sequence: CASSLGQGDEKLFF.

V is TRBV19 and J is TRBJ2-3, with no clear D. V lost 4 bases to trimming and J lost 0 bases, with 14 bases between them. CDR3 size: 16 residues. In germline, CDR1 is LNHDA, CDR2 SQIVND (reference sequence). CDR3 DNA sequence: TGTGCCAGTAGTACAGGTTCCCTCACTAGCACAGATACGCAGTATTTT. The encoded protein is CASSTGSLTSTDTQYF.

This chain joins TRBV9 and TRBJ2-5; perhaps TRBD2 as D (6 bases). Germline-derived CDR1 and CDR2 are SGDLS and YYNGEE. With 3 bases removed from V and 7 bases from J, the gap between germline ends came to 19 bases. The CDR3 spans 15 residues. CDR3 amino acids: CASSARLGPTGTQYF. The CDR3 DNA reads as TGTGCCAGCAGCGCCCGACTAGGGCCGACGGGGACCCAGTACTTC.